The present T cell receptor (beta chain) was sequenced within a study of PD-1 blockade in mismatch repair-deficient tumors. As for the study in general: Enrolled about 2013-2017, patients had progressing, pretreated mismatch repair-deficient cancers of 12 to 13 types.

Overall study results and limits: Tumor-resident clones, often undetectable pretreatment in blood, expanded then contracted after pembrolizumab.

As for this clone: Its antigen is not identified.

Germline-derived CDR1 and CDR2 are SGHVS and FQNEAQ. The V and J ends lost 0 bases and 4 bases respectively, with 21 bases between them. This CDR3 is built from 18 residues. TCRdb's table, derived via immunoSEQ multiplex PCR, lists solely in-frame clones and lacks some. The table records 85,000 to 130,000 clones, 65% to 85% of them present only once. Every patient had mismatch repair deficiency by PCR or immunohistochemistry. A few pembrolizumab responders had their TCRs sequenced. The chain carries TRBV7-8 and TRBJ1-2; D gene uncertain. This receptor was taken from an adult with mismatch repair-deficient cancer. Sequencing was performed on peripheral blood, taken approximately 8 months after starting pembrolizumab. The CDR3 is CASSLATGAQTISYGYTF. The CDR3 bases are TGTGCCAGCAGCTTAGCGACGGGAGCCCAGACCATTTCCTATGGCTACACCTTC. The complete variable domain, with remaining parts taken from reference TRBV7-8 and TRBJ1-2, reads GAGVSQSPRYKVAKRGQDVALRCDPISGHVSLFWYQQALGQGPEFLTYFQNEAQLDKSGLPSDRFFAERPEGSVSTLKIQRTQQEDSAVYLCASSLATGAQTISYGYTFGSGTRLTVV.